This entry describes one T cell receptor beta chain. Its antigen is unidentified. The sample comes from a study of CD8 T cells in ankylosing spondylitis. The CDR3 is made up of 15 amino acids. CDR1 is SGHRS, CDR2 YFSETQ, per germline. V dropped 3 bases and J dropped 6 bases, with 16 bases sitting between them. Study results and caveats: Clones linked to the disease showed a CD8+ phenotype. They occurred at relatively low frequencies in peripheral blood.

Each CDR3 protein gets one entry after TCRdb re-called the 5' RACE reads with MiXCR. The sample has 250,000 to 300,000 distinct CDR3 sequences, about 19% seen once. The sequenced material came from blood, either unsorted or a sorted T cell fraction (not recorded which). This sequence was found in a male donor with ankylosing spondylitis or in good health (not recorded which). This rearrangement joins TRBV5-1 to TRBJ1-5, with D tentatively TRBD1 (5 bases). CDR3 amino acids: CASSSGQGLGQPQHF. In DNA, the CDR3 is TGCGCCAGCAGCTCTGGGCAGGGCCTCGGTCAGCCCCAGCATTTT.